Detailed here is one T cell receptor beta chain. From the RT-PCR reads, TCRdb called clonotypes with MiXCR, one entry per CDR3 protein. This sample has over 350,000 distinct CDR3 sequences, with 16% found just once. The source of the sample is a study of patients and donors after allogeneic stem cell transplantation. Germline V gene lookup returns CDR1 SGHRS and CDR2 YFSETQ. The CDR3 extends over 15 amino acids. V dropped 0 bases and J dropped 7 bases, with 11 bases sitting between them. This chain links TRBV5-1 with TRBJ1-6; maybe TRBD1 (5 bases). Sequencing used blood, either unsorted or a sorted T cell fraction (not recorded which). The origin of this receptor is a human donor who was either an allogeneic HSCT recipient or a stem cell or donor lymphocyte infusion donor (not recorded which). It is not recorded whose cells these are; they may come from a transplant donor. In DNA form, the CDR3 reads TGCGCCAGCAGCTTGGACTGGGGGGGGAATTCACCCCTCCACTTT. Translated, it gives CASSLDWGGNSPLHF.